The 14 T cell receptor beta chains in this list originate from one sample, sequenced in a study of blood T cell repertoires in COVID-19. Data came from immunoSEQ multiplex PCR; TCRdb stores just in-frame clones and leaves some out. The table lists some 180,000 clones, 60% to 80% of them singletons. The sample comprised PBMCs or T cells enriched from blood (not recorded which). The origin of the receptors is a man in his fifties or sixties who had been exposed to COVID-19.

This chain uses TRBV10-2 with TRBJ1-1; the D gene is possibly TRBD1 (5 bases). From germline, CDR1 is WSHSY and CDR2 SAAADI. The ends were cut back, 3 bases at V and 4 bases at J, with 6 bases in the middle. The CDR3 is 12 residues long. The CDR3 loop reads CASSEGVTEAFF. The CDR3 nucleotides are TGCGCCAGCAGTGAAGGGGTCACTGAAGCTTTCTTT.

The rearrangement uses TRBV9 and TRBJ2-1; 9 bases agree with TRBD2. Germline CDR1 reads SGDLS; CDR2 reads YYNGEE. Trimming took 0 bases from V and 9 from J; bases not matched to a gene: 13. The length of the CDR3 is 17 residues. The CDR3, as DNA: TGTGCCAGCAGCGTAGTGGATAGCGGGAGCTCCGGCGGTGAGCAGTTCTTC. It yields the protein CASSVVDSGSSGGEQFF.

This chain links TRBV5-4 with TRBJ1-4; 9 nucleotides align to TRBD1. From germline, CDR1 is SGHNT and CDR2 YYREEE (reference sequence). This CDR3 spans 17 amino acids. Trimming at V came to 4 bases and at J to 8 bases, leaving 15 bases not matched to a gene. The CDR3 DNA reads as TGTGCCAGCAGCCGTCCCGGGACAGGGAACGAGGGCGAAAAACTGTTTTTT. It encodes CASSRPGTGNEGEKLFF.

This clone was counted only a few times. For the CDR3, the DNA is TGTGCTAGTGGTTTGGAACCGGGTTCACCCCTCCACTTT. The encoded protein is CASGLEPGSPLHF. V is TRBV12-5 and J is TRBJ1-6, with D unclear. Germline V lookup: CDR1 LGHNT, CDR2 FRNRAP. V lost 1 base, J lost 9 bases, and 7 bases lay in between. The CDR3 contains 13 residues.

The DNA for the CDR3 is TGCGCCAGCAGTCACAGGGAGGGTACTGAAGCTTTCTTT. Its protein product is CASSHREGTEAFF. The J gene is TRBJ1-1, the V gene TRBV4-3; the D gene is possibly TRBD1 (6 bases). Germline loops: CDR1 LGHNA, CDR2 YSLEER. This CDR3 is built from 13 residues. Trimming shortened V by 6 bases and J by 5 bases, and 13 bases separated the two germline ends.

This chain uses TRBV27 with TRBJ1-2; 8 positions agree with TRBD1. Looked up from germline, CDR1 is MNHEY and CDR2 is SMNVEV (reference sequence). This CDR3 contains 13 residues. V shed 6 bases, J shed 5 bases, and the junction held 5 bases outside the gene matches. As DNA, the CDR3 is TGTGCCAGCAGGGCAACAGGGGGGTATGGCTACACCTTC. This sequence encodes CASRATGGYGYTF.

At least ten counts were recorded for this clone. J is TRBJ2-1 and V is TRBV9; D uncertain. CDR1 and CDR2 from the germline V gene are SGDLS and YYNGEE. V was pared by 0 bases and J by 4 bases, with 5 bases between. The CDR3 is 13 amino acids. CDR3: CASSVARYNEQFF. CDR3 sequence (DNA): TGTGCCAGCAGCGTAGCTCGTTACAATGAGCAGTTCTTC.

The J gene is TRBJ1-3, the V gene TRBV4-1, with D unclear. Germline assignment: CDR1 MGHRA and CDR2 YSYEKL. V lost 4 bases and J lost 0, with 31 bases in between. The CDR3 is 22 amino acids. The CDR3 coding sequence is TGCGCCAGCAGCCTAACTTTTGAAATCGGGTTGGGTCGAGGACTCTCTGGAAACACCATATATTTT. It encodes CASSLTFEIGLGRGLSGNTIYF.

The chain couples TRBV10-3 to TRBJ2-5; TRBD1 might be the D (6 bases). The length of the CDR3 is 14 residues. Trimming removed 3 bases from V and 5 bases from J, with 13 bases in between. Germline V gives CDR1 ENHRY, CDR2 SYGVKD. The CDR3 loop is CAISEPAQGETQYF. The CDR3 DNA follows: TGTGCCATCAGTGAACCCGCCCAGGGGGAGACCCAGTACTTC.

In this sample, this clone turned up once. In the same sample, other DNA sequences code for this CDR3. The genes are TRBV6-5 and TRBJ2-3; 8 positions match TRBD1. After removal of 6 bases from V and 0 bases from J, the junction contained 2 bases not matched to a gene. The CDR3 runs 14 residues. The germline gives CDR1 MNHEY, CDR2 SVGAGI. In DNA, the CDR3 is TGTGCCAGCAGCCGACAGGGGAGCACAGATACGCAGTATTTT. Its protein product is CASSRQGSTDTQYF.

Turning to this clone: At one end, the junction sequence differs from germline, possibly due to a read error. This rearrangement joins TRBV5-1 to TRBJ2-7, with 10 nucleotides matching TRBD1. This CDR3 is 15 amino acids long. Germline V gene sequence: CDR1 SGHRS, CDR2 YFSETQ. CDR3 bases: TGCGCCAGCAGCTTGGGCGGGACAGGGGCAAAAAAAGTTGGCTTC. This gives the protein CASSLGGTGAKKVGF. The whole variable domain, remainder taken from reference TRBV5-1 and TRBJ2-7, is KAGVTQTPRYLIKTRGQQVTLSCSPISGHRSVSWYQQTPGQGLQFLFEYFSETQRNKGNFPGRFSGRQFSNSRSEMNVSTLELGDSALYLCASSLGGTGAKKVGFGPGTRLTVT.

The V call is TRBV19, the J call TRBJ2-5; 8 positions match TRBD2. The trim removed 6 bases at V and 5 bases at J, leaving 2 bases unmatched. The CDR3 sequence is 12 residues long. Germline V gene data show CDR1 as LNHDA and CDR2 as SQIVND (reference sequence). CDR3 bases: TGTGCCAGTAGAGGACTAGCTGAGACCCAGTACTTC. It translates to CASRGLAETQYF.

Many counts were recorded for this clone. The V call is TRBV27, the J call TRBJ1-5; D gene unclear. With 5 bases removed from V and 6 bases from J, the gap between germline ends came to 11 bases. Germline assignment: CDR1 MNHEY and CDR2 SMNVEV (reference sequence). The CDR3 consists of 13 residues. The CDR3 loop reads CASSPRVGQPQHF. The CDR3 DNA is TGTGCCAGCAGTCCACGGGTCGGTCAGCCCCAGCATTTT.

This rearrangement joins TRBV18 to TRBJ2-2, with D perhaps TRBD1 (6 bases). The ends were cut back, 2 bases at V and 1 base at J, with 8 bases in the middle. Germline lookup yields CDR1 KGHSH and CDR2 LQKENI. The CDR3 is 15 amino acids. The CDR3 loop is CASSPLGQNTGELFF. The CDR3 DNA sequence: TGTGCCAGCTCACCATTGGGACAGAACACCGGGGAGCTGTTTTTT. The whole variable domain, filled in from reference TRBV18 and TRBJ2-2, reads NAGVMQNPRHLVRRRGQEARLRCSPMKGHSHVYWYRQLPEEGLKFMVYLQKENIIDESGMPKERFSAEFPKEGPSILRIQQVVRGDSAAYFCASSPLGQNTGELFFGEGSRLTVL.